This T cell receptor beta chain was retrieved from a study of T cell repertoires in cytomegalovirus infection. TCRdb reanalysed the reads using MiXCR and keeps one entry per CDR3 protein. The data contain around 710,000 distinct CDR3 sequences, almost 30% of them seen just once; the ten biggest clones take up over 10%. CDR1 is SGDLS and CDR2 is YYNGEE in the germline V gene. Germline trimming cut 3 bases from V and 7 bases from J; bases unmatched to any gene: 3. This CDR3 comprises 13 residues. Comment on this clonotype: What it binds is unknown.

The V and J genes are TRBV9 and TRBJ2-2; 7 nucleotides agree with TRBD1. The TCR sequence derives from a human donor in good health (CMV status not recorded). Some clones in this sample may be carry-over from other donors' samples. This specimen consisted of cultured CD8+ T cells from PBMCs, obtained from culture after CMV antigen stimulation. This chain's CDR3 is CASSATGIGELFF. The DNA for the CDR3 is TGTGCCAGCAGCGCGACAGGGATCGGGGAGCTGTTTTTT.